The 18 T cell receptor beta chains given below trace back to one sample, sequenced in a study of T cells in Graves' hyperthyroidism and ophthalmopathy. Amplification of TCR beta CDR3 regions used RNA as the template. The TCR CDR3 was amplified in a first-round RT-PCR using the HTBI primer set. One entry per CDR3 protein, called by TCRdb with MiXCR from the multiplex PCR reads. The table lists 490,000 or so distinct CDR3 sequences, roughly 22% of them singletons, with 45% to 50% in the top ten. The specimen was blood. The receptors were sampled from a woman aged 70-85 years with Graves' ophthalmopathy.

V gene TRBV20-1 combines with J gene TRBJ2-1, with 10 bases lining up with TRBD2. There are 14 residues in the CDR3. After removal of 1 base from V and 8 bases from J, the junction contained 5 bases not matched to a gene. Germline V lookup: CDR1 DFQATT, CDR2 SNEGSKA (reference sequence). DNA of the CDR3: TGCAGTGCTAGAGTCTTACTAGCGGGATATGAGCAGTTCTTC. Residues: CSARVLLAGYEQFF.

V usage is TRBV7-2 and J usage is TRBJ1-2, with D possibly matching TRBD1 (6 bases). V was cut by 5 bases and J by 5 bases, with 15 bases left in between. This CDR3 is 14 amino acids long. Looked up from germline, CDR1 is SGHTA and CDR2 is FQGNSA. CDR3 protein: CASSPYRVLYGYTF. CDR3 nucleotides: TGTGCCAGCAGCCCTTACAGGGTTTTATATGGCTACACCTTC.

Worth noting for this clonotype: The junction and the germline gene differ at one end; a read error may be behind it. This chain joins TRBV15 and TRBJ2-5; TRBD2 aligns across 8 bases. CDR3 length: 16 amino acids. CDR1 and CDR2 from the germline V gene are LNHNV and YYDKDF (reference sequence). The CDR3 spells CTTSTTPAGVGETQYF. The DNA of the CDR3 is TGTACCACCAGCACCACCCCAGCGGGAGTAGGAGAGACCCAGTACTTC.

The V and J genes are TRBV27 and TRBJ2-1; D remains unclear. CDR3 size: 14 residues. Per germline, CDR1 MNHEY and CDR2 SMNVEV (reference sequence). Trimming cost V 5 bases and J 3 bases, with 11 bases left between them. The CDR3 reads CASSPLPRYNEQFF. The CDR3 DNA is TGTGCCAGCAGTCCGCTGCCCCGCTACAATGAGCAGTTCTTC.

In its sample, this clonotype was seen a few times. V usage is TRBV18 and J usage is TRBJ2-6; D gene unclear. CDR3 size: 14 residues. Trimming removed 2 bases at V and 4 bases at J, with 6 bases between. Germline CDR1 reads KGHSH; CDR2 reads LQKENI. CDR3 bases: TGTGCCAGCTCACCAAGGCAGGGGGCCAACGTCCTGACTTTC. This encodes CASSPRQGANVLTF.

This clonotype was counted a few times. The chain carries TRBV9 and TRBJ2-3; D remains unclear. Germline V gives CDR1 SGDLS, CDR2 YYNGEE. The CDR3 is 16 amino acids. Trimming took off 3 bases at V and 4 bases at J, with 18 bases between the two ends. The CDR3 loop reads CASSAQDRGGADTQYF. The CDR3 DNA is TGTGCCAGCAGCGCTCAGGACCGCGGTGGCGCAGATACGCAGTATTTT.

The DNA for the CDR3 is TGCAGTGCTAGAGTGGCGGCTCGGGGTACGCAGTATTTT. Protein: CSARVAARGTQYF. This chain connects TRBV20-1 to TRBJ2-3; possible D gene TRBD2, 5 bases. This CDR3 has 13 amino acids. Looked up from germline, CDR1 is DFQATT and CDR2 is SNEGSKA (reference sequence). The V gene lost 1 base and the J gene lost 8 bases, with 13 bases spanning the gap.

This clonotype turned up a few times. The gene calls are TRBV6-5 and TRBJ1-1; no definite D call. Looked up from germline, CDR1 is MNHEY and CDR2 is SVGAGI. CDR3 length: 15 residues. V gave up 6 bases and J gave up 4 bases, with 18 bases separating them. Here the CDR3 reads CASSLLPLSTTEAFF. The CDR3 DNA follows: TGTGCCAGCAGCCTTCTTCCCCTGTCAACCACTGAAGCTTTCTTT.

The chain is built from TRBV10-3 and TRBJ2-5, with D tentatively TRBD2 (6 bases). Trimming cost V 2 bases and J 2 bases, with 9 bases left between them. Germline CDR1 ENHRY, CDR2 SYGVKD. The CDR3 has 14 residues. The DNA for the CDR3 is TGTGCCATCAGTGAGGGTAGCGGACAAGAGACCCAGTACTTC. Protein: CAISEGSGQETQYF.

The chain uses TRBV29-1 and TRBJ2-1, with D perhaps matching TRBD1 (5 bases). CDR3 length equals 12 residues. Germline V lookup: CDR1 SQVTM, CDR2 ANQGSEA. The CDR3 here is CNKPDRGNEQFF. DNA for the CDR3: TGCAATAAACCCGACAGAGGCAATGAGCAGTTCTTC.

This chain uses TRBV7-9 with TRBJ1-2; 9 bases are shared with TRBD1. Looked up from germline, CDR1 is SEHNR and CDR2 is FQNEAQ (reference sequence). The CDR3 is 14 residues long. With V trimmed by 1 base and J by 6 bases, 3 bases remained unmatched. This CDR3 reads CASSLGGQGNGYTF. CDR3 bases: TGTGCCAGCAGCTTAGGGGGACAGGGAAATGGCTACACCTTC.

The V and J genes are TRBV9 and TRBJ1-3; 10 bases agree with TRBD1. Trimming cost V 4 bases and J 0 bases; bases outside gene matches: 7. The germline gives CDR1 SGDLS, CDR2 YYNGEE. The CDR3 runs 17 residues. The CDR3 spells CASSPVTGGSSGNTIYF. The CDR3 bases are TGTGCCAGCAGCCCCGTGACAGGGGGCAGCTCTGGAAACACCATATATTTT.

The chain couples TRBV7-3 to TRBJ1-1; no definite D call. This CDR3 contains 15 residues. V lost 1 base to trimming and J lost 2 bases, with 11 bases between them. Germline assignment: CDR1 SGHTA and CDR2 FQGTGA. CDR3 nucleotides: TGTGCCAGCAGCTTAATGTACGGGGAAAACACTGAAGCTTTCTTT. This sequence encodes CASSLMYGENTEAFF.

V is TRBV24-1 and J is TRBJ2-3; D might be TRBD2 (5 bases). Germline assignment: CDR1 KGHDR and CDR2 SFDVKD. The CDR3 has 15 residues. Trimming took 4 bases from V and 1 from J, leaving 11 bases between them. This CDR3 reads CATSDAVGGTDTQYF. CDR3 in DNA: TGTGCCACCAGTGACGCGGTGGGAGGCACAGATACGCAGTATTTT.

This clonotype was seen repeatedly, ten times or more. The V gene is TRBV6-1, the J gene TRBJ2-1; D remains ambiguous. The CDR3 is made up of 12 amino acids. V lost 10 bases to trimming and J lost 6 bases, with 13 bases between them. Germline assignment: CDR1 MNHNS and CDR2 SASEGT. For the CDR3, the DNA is TGTGCCACCCGACCCTGGGGCAATGAGCAGTTCTTC. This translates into CATRPWGNEQFF.

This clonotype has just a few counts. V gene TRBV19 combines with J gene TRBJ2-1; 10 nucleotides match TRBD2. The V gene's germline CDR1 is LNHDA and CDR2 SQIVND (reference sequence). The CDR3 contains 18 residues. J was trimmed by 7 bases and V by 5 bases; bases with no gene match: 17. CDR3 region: CASSVSPLAGDPGNEQFF. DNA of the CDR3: TGTGCCAGTAGTGTCTCACCTCTAGCGGGAGATCCAGGGAATGAGCAGTTCTTC.

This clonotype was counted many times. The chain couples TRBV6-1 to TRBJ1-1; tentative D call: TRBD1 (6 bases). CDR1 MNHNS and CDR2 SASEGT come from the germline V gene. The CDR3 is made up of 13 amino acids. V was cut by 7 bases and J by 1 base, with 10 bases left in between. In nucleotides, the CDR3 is TGTGCCAGCATTCGAGGGGGGAACACTGAAGCTTTCTTT. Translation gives CASIRGGNTEAFF.

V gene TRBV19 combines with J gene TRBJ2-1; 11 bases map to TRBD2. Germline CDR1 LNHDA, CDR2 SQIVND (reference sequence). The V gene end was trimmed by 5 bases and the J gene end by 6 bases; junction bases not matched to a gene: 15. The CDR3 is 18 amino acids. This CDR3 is CASSWGTSGPSNVNEQFF. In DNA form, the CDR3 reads TGTGCCAGTAGTTGGGGGACTAGCGGACCGTCAAATGTCAATGAGCAGTTCTTC. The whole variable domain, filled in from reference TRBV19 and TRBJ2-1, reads DGGITQSPKYLFRKEGQNVTLSCEQNLNHDAMYWYRQDPGQGLRLIYYSQIVNDFQKGDIAEGYSVSREKKESFPLTVTSAQKNPTAFYLCASSWGTSGPSNVNEQFFGPGTRLTVL.